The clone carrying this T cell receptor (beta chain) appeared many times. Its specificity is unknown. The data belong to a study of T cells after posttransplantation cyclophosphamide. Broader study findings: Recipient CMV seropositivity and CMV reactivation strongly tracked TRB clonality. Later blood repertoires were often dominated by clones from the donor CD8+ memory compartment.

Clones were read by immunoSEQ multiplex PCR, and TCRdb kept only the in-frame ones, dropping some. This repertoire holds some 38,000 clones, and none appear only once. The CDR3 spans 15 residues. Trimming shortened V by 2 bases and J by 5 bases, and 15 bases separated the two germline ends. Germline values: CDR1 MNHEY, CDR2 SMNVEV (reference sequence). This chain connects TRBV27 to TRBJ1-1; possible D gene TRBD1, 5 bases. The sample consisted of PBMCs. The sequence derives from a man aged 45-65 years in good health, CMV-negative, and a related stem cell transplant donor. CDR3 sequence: CASSLGIRGWTEAFF. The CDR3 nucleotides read TGTGCCAGCAGTTTAGGTATAAGGGGTTGGACTGAAGCTTTCTTT.